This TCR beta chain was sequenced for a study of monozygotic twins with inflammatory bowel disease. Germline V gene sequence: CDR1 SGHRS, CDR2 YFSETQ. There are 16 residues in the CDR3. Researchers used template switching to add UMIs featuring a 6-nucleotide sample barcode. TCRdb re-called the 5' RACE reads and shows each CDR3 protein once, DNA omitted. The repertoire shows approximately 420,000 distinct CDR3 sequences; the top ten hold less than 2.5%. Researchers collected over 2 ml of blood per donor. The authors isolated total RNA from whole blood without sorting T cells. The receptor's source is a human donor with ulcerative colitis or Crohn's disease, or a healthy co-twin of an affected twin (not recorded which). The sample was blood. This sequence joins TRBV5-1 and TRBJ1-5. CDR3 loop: CASSLDGMNSNQPQHF.